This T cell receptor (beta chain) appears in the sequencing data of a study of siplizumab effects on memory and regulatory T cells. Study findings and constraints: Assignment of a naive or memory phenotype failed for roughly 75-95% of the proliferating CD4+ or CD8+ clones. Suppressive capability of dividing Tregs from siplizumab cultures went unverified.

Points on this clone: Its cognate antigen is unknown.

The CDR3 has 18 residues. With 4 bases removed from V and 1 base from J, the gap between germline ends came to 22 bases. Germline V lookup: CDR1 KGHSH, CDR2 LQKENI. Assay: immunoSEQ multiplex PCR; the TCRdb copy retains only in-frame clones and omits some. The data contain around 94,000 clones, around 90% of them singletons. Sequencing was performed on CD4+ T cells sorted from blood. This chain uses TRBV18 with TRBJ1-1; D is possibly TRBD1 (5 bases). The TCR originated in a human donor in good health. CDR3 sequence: CASSQGILGSGTNTEAFF. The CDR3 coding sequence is TGTGCCAGCTCACAGGGTATCCTTGGATCGGGGACGAACACTGAAGCTTTCTTT.